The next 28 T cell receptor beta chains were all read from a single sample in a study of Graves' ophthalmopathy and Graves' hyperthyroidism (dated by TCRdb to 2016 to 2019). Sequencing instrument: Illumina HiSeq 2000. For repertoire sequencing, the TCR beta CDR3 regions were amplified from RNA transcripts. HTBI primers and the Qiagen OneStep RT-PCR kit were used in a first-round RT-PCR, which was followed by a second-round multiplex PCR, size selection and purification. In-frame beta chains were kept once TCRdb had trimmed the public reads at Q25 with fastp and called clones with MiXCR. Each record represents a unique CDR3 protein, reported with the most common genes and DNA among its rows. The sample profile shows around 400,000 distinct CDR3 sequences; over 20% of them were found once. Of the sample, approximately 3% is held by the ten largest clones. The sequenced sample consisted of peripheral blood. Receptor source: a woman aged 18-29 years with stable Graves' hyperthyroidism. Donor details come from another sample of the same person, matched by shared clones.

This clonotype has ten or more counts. CDR3 amino acids: CSATVAGGSYEQYF. The CDR3 DNA sequence: TGCAGTGCTACTGTAGCGGGAGGATCCTACGAGCAGTACTTC. The rearrangement links TRBV20-1 to TRBJ2-7; TRBD2 matches 10 bases. V shed 4 bases and J 1 base; nucleotides not matched to a gene: 4. The CDR3 is made up of 14 amino acids. The V gene's germline CDR1 is DFQATT and CDR2 SNEGSKA (reference sequence).

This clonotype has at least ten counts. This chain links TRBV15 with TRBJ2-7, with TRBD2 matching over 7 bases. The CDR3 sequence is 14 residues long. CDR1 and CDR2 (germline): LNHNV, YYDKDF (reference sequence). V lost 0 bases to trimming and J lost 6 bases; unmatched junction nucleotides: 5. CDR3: CATSRDREAGEQYF. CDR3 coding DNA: TGTGCCACCAGCAGAGATCGGGAGGCGGGCGAGCAGTACTTC.

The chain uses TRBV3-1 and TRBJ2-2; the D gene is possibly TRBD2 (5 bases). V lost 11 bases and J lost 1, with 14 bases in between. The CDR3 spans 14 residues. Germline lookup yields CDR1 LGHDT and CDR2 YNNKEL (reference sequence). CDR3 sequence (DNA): TGTGCCTCCCGGGGTACCTGGAACACCGGGGAGCTGTTTTTT. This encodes CASRGTWNTGELFF.

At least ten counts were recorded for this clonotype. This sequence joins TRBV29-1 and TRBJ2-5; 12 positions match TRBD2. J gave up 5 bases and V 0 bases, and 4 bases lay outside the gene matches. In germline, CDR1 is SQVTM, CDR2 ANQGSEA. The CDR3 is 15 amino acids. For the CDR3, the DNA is TGCAGCGTTGAAGATGGAACTAGCGGGGGGGAGACCCAGTACTTC. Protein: CSVEDGTSGGETQYF.

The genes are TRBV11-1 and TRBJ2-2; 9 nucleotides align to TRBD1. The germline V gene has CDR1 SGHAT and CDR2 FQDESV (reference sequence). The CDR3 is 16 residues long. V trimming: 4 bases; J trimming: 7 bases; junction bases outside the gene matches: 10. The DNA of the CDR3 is TGTGCCAGCAGCTCCGCCGGGACAGGGAAGATCGGGGAGCTGTTTTTT. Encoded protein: CASSSAGTGKIGELFF.

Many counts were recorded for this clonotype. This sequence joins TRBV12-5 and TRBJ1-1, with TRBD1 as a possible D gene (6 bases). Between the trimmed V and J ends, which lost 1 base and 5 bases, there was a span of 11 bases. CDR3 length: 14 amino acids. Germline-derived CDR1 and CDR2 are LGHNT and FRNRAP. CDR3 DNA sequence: TGTGCTAGTGGTTTGGAGGCAGGGGCGACTGAAGCTTTCTTT. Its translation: CASGLEAGATEAFF.

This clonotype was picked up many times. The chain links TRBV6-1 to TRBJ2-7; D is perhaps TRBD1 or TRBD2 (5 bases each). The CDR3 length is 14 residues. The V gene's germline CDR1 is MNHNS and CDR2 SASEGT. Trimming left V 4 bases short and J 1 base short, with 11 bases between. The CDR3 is CASSGWDGSYEQYF. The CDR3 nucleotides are TGTGCCAGCAGTGGTTGGGACGGATCCTACGAGCAGTACTTC.

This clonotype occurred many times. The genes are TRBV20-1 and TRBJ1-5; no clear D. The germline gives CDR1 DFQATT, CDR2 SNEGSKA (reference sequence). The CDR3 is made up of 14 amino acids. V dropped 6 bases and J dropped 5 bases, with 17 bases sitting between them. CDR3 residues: CSASGEGWDQPQHF. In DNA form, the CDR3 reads TGCAGTGCGTCCGGGGAGGGCTGGGATCAGCCCCAGCATTTT.

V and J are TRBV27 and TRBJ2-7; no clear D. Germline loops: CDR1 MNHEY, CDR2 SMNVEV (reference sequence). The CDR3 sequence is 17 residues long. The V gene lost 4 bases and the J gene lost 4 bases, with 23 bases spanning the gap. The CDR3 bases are TGTGCCAGCAGTTCATTACCCGGGCAACAGAGAATATACGAGCAGTACTTC. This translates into CASSSLPGQQRIYEQYF.

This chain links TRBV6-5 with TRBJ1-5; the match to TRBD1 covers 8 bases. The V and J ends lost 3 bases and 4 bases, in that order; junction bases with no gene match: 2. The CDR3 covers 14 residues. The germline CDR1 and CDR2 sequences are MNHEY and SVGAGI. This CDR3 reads CASSYYRGNQPQHF. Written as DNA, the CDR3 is TGTGCCAGCAGTTATTACAGGGGGAATCAGCCCCAGCATTTT.

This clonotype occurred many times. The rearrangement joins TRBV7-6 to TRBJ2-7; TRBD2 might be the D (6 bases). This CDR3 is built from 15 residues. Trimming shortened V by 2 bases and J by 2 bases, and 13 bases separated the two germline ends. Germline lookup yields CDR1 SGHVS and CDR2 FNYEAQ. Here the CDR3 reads CASSLSASAAYEQYF. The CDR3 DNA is TGTGCCAGCAGCTTATCGGCTAGCGCCGCCTACGAGCAGTACTTC. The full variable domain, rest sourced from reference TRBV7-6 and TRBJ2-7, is GAGVSQSPRYKVTKRGQDVALRCDPISGHVSLYWYRQALGQGPEFLTYFNYEAQQDKSGLPNDRFSAERPEGSISTLTIQRTEQRDSAMYRCASSLSASAAYEQYFGPGTRLTVT.

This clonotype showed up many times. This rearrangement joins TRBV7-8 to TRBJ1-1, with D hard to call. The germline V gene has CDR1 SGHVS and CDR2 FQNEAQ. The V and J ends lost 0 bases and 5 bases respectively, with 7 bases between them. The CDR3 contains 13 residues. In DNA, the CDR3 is TGTGCCAGCAGCTTAGCCCGATGGACTGAAGCTTTCTTT. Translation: CASSLARWTEAFF.

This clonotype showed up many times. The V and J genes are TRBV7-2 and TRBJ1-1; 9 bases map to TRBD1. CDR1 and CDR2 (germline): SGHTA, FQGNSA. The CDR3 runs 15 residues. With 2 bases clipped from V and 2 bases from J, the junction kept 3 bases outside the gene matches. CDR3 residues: CASSLSGQGNTEAFF. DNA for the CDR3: TGTGCCAGCAGCTTATCGGGACAGGGTAACACTGAAGCTTTCTTT.

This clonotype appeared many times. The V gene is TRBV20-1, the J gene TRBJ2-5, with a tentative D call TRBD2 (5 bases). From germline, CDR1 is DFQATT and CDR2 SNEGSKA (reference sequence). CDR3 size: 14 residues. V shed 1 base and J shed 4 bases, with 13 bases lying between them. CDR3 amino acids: CSARGRTRRETQYF. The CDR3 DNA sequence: TGCAGTGCTAGAGGTCGCACTAGGCGAGAGACCCAGTACTTC.

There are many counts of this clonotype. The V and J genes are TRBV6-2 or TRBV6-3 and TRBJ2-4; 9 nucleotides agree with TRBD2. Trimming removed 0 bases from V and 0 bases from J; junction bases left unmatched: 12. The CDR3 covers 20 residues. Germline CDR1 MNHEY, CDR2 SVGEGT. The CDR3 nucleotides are TGTGCCAGCAGTTACTCCCGACTAGCGGAGATAATTCTAGCCAAAAACATTCAGTACTTC. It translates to CASSYSRLAEIILAKNIQYF.

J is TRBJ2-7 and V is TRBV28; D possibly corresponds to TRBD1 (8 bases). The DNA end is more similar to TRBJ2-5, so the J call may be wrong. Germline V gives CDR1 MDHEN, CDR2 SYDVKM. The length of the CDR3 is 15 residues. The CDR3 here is CASSSRTGRVETQYF. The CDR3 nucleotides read TGTGCCAGCAGTTCCCGGACAGGGAGGGTAGAGACCCAGTACTTC.

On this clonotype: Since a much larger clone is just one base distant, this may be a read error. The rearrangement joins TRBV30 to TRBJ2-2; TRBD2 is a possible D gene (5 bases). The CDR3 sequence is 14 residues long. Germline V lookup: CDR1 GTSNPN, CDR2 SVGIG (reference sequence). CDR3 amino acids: CAWSVVANTGELCF. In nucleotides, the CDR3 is TGTGCCTGGAGTGTTGTTGCGAACACCGGGGAGCTGTGTTTT.

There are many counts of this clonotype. Here the CDR3 reads CASSLSSDTQYF. CDR3 coding DNA: TGTGCCAGCAGTTTATCTTCGGATACGCAGTATTTT. V usage is TRBV28 and J usage is TRBJ2-3; D gene ambiguous. Germline V lookup: CDR1 MDHEN, CDR2 SYDVKM. This CDR3 has 12 amino acids. Trimming left V 1 base short and J 6 bases short, with 5 bases between.

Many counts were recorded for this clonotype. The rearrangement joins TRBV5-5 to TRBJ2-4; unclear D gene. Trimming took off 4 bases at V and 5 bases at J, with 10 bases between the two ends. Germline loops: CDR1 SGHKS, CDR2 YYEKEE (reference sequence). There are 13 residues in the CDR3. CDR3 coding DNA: TGTGCCAGCAGCCAGAACAGTGAAAACATTCAGTACTTC. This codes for CASSQNSENIQYF.

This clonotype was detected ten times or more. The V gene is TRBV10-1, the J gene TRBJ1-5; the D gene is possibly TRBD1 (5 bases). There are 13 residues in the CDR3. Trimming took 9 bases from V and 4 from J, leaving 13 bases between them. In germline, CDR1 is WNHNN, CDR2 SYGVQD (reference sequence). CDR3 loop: CASWGLHNQPQHF. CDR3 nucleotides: TGCGCCAGTTGGGGACTCCATAATCAGCCCCAGCATTTT.

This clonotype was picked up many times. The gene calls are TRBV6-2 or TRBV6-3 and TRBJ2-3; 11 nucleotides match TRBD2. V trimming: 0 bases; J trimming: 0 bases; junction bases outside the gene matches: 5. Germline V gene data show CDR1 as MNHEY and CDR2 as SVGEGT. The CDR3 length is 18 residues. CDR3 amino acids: CASSYSTGLAVSTDTQYF. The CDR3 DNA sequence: TGTGCCAGCAGTTACTCGACGGGACTAGCGGTTAGCACAGATACGCAGTATTTT.

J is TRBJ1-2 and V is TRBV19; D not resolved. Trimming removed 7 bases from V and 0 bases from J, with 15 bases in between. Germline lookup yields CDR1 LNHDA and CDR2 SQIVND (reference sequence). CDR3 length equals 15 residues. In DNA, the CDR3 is TGTGCCAGTAAACTAACCCCTCTAACTAACTATGGCTACACCTTC. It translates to CASKLTPLTNYGYTF.

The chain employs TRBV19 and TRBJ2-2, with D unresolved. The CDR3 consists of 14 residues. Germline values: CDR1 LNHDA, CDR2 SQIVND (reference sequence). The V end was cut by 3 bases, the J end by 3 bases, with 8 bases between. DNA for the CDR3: TGTGCCAGTAGTATTCGAGGAGACACCGGGGAGCTGTTTTTT. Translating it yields CASSIRGDTGELFF.

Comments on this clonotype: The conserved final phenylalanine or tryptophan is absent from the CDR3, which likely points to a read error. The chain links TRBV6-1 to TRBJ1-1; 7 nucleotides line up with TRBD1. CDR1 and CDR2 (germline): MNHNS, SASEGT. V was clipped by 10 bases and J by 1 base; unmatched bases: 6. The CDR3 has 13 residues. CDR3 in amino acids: CANKDRENTEAFS. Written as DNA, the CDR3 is TGTGCCAACAAAGACAGGGAGAACACTGAAGCTTTCTCT.

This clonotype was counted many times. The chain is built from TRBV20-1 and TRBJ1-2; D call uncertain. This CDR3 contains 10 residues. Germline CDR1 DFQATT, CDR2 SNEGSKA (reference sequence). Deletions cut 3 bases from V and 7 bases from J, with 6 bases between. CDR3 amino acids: CSARARGYTF. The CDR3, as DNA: TGCAGTGCTAGGGCACGTGGCTACACCTTC.

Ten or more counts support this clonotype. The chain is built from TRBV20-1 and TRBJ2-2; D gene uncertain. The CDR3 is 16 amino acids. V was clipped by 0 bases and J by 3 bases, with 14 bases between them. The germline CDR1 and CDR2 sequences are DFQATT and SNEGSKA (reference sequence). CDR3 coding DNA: TGCAGTGCTAGAGATTATTTTGGCCTCGACACCGGGGAGCTGTTTTTT. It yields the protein CSARDYFGLDTGELFF.

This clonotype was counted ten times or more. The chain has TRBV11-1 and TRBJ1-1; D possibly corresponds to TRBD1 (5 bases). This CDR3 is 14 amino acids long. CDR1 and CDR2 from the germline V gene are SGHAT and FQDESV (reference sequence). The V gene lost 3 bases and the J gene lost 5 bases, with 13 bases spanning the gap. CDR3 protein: CASSFVGADTEAFF. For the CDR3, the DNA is TGTGCCAGCAGCTTTGTAGGGGCTGATACTGAAGCTTTCTTT. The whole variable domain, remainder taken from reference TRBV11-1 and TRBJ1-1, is EAEVAQSPRYKITEKSQAVAFWCDPISGHATLYWYRQILGQGPELLVQFQDESVVDDSQLPKDRFSAERLKGVDSTLKIQPAELGDSAMYLCASSFVGADTEAFFGQGTRLTVV.

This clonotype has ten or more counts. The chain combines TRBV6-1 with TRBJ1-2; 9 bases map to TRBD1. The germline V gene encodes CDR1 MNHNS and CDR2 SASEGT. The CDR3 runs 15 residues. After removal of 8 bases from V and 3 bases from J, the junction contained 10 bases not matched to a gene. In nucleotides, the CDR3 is TGTGCCAGCCTTAGACAGGGGGATAAGGACTATGGCTACACCTTC. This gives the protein CASLRQGDKDYGYTF.